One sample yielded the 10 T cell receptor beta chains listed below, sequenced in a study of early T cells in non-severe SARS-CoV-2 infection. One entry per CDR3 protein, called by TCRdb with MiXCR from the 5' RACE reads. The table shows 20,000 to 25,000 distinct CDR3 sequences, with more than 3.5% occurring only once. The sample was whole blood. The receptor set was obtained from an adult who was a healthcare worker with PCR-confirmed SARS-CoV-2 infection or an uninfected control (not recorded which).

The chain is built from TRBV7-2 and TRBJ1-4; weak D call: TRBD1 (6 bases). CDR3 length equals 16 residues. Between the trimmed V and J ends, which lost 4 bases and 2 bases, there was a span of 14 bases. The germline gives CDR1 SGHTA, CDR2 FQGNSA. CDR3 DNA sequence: TGTGCCAGCAGCTGGGACACAGGGTCCACTAATGAAAAACTGTTTTTT. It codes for CASSWDTGSTNEKLFF.

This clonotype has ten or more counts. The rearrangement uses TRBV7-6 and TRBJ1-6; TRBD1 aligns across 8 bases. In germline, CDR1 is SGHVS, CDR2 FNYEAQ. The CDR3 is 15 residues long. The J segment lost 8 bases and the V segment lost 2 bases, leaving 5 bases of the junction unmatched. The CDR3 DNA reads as TGTGCCAGCAGCTTAAGCAGGGGGCTTGATTCACCCCTCCACTTT. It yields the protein CASSLSRGLDSPLHF.

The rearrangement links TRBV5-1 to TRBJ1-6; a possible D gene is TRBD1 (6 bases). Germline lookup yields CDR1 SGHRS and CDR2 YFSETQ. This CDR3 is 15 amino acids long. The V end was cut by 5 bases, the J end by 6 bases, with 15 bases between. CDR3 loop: CASREAGGGNSPLHF. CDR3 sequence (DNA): TGCGCCAGCAGAGAAGCTGGGGGCGGTAATTCACCCCTCCACTTT.

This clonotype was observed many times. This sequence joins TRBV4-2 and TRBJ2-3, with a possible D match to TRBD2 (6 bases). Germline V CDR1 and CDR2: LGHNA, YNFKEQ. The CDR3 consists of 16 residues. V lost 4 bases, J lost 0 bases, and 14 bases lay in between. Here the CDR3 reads CASSRGESASTDTQYF. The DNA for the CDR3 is TGTGCCAGCAGCCGGGGGGAGAGTGCGAGCACAGATACGCAGTATTTT.

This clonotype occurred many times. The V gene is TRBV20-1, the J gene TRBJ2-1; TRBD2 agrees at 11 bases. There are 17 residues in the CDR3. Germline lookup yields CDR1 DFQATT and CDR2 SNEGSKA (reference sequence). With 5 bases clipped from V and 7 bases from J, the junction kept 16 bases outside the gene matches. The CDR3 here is CSAPRLAGGRRLNEQFF. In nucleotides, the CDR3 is TGCAGTGCTCCCCGATTAGCGGGGGGGCGCCGTTTAAATGAGCAGTTCTTC.

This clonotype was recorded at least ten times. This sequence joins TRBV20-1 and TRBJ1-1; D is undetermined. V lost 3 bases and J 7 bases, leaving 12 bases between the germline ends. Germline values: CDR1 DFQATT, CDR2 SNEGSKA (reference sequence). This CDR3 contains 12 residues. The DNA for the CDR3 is TGCAGTGCTAGTAGGCAATCCCATGAAGCTTTCTTT. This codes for CSASRQSHEAFF.

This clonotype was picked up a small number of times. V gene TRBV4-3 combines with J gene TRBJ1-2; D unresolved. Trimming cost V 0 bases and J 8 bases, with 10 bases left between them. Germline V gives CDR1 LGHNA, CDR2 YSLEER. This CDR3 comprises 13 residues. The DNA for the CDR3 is TGCGCCAGCAGCCAAGATAGTAAGGCCGGCTACACCTTC. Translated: CASSQDSKAGYTF.

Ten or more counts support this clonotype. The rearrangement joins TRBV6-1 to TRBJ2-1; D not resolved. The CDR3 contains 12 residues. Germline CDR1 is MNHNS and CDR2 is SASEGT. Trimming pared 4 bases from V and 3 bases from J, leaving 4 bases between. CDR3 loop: CASSAFYNEQFF. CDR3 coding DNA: TGTGCCAGCAGTGCATTCTACAATGAGCAGTTCTTC.

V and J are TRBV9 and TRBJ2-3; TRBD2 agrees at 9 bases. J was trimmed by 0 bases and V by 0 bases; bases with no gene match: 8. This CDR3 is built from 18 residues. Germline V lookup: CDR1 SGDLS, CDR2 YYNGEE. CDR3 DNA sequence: TGTGCCAGCAGCGTAGGCCTAGCGGGGCCGGCTAGCACAGATACGCAGTATTTT. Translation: CASSVGLAGPASTDTQYF.

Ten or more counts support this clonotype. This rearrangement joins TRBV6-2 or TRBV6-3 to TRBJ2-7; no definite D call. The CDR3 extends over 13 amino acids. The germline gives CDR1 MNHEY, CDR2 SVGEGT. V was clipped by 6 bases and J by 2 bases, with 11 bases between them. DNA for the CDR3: TGTGCCAGCAGCCTCCCATATACCTACGAGCAGTACTTC. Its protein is CASSLPYTYEQYF.